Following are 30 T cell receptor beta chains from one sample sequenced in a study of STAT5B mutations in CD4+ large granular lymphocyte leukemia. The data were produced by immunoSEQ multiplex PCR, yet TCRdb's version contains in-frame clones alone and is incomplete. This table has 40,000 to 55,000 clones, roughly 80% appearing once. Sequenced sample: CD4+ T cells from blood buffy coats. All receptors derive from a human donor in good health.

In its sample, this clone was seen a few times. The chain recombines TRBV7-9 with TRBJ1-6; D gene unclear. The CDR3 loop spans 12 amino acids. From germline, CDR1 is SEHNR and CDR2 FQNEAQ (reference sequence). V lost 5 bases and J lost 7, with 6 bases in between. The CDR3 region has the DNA TGTGCCAGCAGCCCCCCGAATTCACCCCTCCACTTT. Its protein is CASSPPNSPLHF.

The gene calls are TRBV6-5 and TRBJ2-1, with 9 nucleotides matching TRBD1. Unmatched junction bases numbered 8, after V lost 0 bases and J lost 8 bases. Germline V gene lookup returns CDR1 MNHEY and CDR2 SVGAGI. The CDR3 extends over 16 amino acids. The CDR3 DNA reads TGTGCCAGCAGTTACTCCCGGGACAGGGCGGGTTATGAGCAGTTCTTC. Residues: CASSYSRDRAGYEQFF.

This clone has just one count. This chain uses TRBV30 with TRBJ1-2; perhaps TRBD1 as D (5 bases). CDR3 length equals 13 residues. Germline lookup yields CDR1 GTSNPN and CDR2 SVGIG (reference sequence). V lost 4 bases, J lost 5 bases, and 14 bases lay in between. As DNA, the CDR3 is TGTGCCTGGATTCCGGGACCCTCATATGGCTACACCTTC. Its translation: CAWIPGPSYGYTF. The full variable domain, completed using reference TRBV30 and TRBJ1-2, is SQTIHQWPATLVQPVGSPLSLECTVEGTSNPNLYWYRQAAGRGLQLLFYSVGIGQISSEVPQNLSASRPQDRQFILSSKKLLLSDSGFYLCAWIPGPSYGYTFGSGTRLTVV.

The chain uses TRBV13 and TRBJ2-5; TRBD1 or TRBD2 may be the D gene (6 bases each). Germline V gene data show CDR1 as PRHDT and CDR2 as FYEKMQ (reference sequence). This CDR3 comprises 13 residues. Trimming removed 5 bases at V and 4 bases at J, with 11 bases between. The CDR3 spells CASSRGQGETQYF. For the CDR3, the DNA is TGTGCCAGCAGCCGGGGGCAGGGAGAGACCCAGTACTTC.

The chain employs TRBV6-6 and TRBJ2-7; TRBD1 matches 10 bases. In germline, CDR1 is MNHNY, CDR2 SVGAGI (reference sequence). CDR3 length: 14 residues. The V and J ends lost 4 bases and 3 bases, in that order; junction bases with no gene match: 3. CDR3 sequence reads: CASSSRTGGYEQYF. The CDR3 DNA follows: TGTGCCAGCAGTTCCAGGACAGGGGGCTACGAGCAGTACTTC.

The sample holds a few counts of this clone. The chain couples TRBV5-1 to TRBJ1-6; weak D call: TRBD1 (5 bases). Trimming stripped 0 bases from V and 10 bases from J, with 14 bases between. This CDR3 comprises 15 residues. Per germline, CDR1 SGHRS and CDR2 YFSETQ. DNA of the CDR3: TGCGCCAGCAGCTTGGCCGGTTCGCGGGGGTCACCCCTCCACTTT. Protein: CASSLAGSRGSPLHF. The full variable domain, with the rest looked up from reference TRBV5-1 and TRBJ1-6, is KAGVTQTPRYLIKTRGQQVTLSCSPISGHRSVSWYQQTPGQGLQFLFEYFSETQRNKGNFPGRFSGRQFSNSRSEMNVSTLELGDSALYLCASSLAGSRGSPLHFGNGTRLTVT.

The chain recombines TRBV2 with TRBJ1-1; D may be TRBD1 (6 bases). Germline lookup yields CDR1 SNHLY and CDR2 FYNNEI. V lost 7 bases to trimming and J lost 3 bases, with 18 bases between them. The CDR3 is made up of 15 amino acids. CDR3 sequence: CASTKGGSSYTEAFF. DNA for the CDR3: TGTGCCAGCACCAAGGGGGGTTCTAGTTACACTGAAGCTTTCTTT.

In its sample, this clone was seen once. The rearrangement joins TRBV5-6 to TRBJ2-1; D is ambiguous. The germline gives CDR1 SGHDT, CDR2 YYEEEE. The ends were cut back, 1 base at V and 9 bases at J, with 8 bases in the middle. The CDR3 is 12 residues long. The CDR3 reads CASSLSVAEQFF. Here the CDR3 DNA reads TGTGCCAGCAGCTTGTCAGTGGCTGAGCAGTTCTTC.

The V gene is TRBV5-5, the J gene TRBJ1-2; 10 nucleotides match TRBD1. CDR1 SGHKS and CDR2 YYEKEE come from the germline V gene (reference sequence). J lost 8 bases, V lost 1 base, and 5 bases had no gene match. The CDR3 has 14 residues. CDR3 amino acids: CASSLTGTGEGYTF. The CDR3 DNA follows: TGTGCCAGCAGCTTGACCGGGACAGGGGAAGGCTACACCTTC.

DNA for the CDR3: TGTGCCAGCAGCGCGGCGCGGGGTGCTAGCACAGATACGCAGTATTTT. Its protein product is CASSAARGASTDTQYF. The chain employs TRBV5-4 and TRBJ2-3, with D possibly matching TRBD2 (6 bases). V lost 4 bases, J lost 0 bases, and 15 bases lay in between. This CDR3 contains 16 residues. Germline V gene sequence: CDR1 SGHNT, CDR2 YYREEE (reference sequence).

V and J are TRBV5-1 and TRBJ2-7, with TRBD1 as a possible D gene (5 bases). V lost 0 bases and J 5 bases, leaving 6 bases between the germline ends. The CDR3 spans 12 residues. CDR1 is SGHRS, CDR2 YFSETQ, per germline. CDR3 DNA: TGCGCCAGCAGCTTGGTCAGGGACGAGCAGTACTTC. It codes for CASSLVRDEQYF.

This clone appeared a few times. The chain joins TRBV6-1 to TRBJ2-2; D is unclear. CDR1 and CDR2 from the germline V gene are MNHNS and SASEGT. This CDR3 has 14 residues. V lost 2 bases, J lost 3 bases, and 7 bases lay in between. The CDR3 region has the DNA TGTGCCAGCAGTGAACTACAATACACCGGGGAGCTGTTTTTT. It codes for CASSELQYTGELFF.

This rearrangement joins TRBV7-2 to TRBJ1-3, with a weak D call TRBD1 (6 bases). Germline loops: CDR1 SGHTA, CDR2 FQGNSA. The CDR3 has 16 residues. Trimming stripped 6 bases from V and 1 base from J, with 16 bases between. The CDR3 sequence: CASRSYGGASGNTIYF. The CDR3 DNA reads TGTGCCAGCAGGTCTTACGGGGGCGCTTCTGGAAACACCATATATTTT.

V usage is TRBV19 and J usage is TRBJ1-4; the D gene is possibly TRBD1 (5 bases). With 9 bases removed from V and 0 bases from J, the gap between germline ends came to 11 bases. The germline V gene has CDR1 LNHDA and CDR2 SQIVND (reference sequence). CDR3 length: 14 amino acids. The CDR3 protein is CASLDSATNEKLFF. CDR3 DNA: TGTGCCAGCTTAGACAGCGCAACTAATGAAAAACTGTTTTTT.

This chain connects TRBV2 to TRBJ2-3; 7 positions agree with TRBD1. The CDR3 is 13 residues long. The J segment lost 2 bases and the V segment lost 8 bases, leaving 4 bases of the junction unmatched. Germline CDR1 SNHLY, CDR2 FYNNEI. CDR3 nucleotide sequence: TGTGCCAGCGAGACAGGGCCCACAGATACGCAGTATTTT. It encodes CASETGPTDTQYF.

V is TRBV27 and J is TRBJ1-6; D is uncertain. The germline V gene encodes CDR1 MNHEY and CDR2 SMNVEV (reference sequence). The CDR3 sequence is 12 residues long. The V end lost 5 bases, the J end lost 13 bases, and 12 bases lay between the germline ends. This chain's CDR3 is CASSTTRHPLHF. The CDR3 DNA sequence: TGTGCCAGCAGTACGACACGCCACCCCCTCCACTTT.

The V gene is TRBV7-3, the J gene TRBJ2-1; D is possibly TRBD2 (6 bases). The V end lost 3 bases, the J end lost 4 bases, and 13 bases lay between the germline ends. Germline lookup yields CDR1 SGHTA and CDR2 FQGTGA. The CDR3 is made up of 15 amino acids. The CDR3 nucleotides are TGTGCCAGCAGCTTCCGGCGGGGAGAGTACAATGAGCAGTTCTTC. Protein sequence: CASSFRRGEYNEQFF.

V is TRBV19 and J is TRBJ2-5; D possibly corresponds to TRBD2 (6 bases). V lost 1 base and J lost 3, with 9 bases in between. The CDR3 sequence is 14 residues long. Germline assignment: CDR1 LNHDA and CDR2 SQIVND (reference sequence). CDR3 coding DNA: TGTGCCAGTAGTATAGCCCGGGGGAAAGAGACCCAGTACTTC. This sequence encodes CASSIARGKETQYF.

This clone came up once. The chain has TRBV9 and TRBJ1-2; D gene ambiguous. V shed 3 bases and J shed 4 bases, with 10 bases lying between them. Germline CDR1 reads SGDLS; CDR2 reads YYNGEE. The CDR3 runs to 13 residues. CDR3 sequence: CASSGEGGYGYTF. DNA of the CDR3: TGTGCCAGCAGCGGTGAGGGCGGCTATGGCTACACCTTC.

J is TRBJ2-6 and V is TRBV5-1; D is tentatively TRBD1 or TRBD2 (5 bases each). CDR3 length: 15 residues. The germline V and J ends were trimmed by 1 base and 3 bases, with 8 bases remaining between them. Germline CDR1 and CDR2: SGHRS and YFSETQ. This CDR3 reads CASSLMGVGANVLTF. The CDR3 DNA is TGCGCCAGCAGCTTGATGGGGGTTGGGGCCAACGTCCTGACTTTC.

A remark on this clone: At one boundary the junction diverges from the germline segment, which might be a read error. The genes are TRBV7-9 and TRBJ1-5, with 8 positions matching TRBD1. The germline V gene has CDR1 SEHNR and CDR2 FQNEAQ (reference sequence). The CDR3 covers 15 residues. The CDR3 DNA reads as TGTGCCAGCAGCTTGCGACAGGGGAGCATTCAGCCCCAGCATTTT. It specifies CASSLRQGSIQPQHF.

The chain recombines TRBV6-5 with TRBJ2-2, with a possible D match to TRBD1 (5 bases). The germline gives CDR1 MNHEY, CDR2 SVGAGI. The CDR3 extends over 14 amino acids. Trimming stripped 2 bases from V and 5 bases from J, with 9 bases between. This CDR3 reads CASSYDKGTGELFF. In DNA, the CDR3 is TGTGCCAGCAGTTACGACAAGGGGACCGGGGAGCTGTTTTTT.

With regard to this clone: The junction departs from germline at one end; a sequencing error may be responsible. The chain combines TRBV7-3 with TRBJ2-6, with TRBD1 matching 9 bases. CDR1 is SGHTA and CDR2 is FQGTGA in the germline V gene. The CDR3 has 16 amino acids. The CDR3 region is CASSLTGGAGANVLTF. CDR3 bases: TGTGCCAGCAGCCTAACAGGGGGCGCTGGGGCCAACGTCCTGACTTTC.

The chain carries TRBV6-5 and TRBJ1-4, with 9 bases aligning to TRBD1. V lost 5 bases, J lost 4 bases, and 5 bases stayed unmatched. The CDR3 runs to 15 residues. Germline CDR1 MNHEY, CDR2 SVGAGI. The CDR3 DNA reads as TGTGCCAGCAGTGGAAAGGACAGGGGTAATGAAAAACTGTTTTTT. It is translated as CASSGKDRGNEKLFF.

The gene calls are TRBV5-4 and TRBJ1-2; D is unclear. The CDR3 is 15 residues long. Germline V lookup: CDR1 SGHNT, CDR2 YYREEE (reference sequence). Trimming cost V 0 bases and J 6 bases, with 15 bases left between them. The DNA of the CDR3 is TGTGCCAGCAGCTTGGCCATGGGAGAGGATGATGGCTACACCTTC. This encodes CASSLAMGEDDGYTF.

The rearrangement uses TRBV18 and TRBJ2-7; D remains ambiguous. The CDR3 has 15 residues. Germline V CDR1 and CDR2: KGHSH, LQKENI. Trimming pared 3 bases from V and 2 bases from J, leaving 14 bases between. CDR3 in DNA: TGTGCCAGCTCACCCCTTTGGGCAGATCCCTACGAGCAGTACTTC. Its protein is CASSPLWADPYEQYF.

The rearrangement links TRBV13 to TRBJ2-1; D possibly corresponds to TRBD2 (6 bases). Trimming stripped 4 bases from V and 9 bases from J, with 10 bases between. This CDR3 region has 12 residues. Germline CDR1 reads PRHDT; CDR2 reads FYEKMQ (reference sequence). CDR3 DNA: TGTGCCAGCAGCTACGGGACTCCTGAGCAGTTCTTC. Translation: CASSYGTPEQFF. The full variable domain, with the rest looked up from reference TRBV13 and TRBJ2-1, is AAGVIQSPRHLIKEKRETATLKCYPIPRHDTVYWYQQGPGQDPQFLISFYEKMQSDKGSIPDRFSAQQFSDYHSELNMSSLELGDSALYFCASSYGTPEQFFGPGTRLTVL.

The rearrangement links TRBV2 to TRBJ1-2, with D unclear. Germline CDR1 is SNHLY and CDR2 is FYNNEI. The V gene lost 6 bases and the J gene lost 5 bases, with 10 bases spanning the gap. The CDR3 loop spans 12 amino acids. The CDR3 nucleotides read TGTGCCAGCAGGAGGGATGCGTATGGCTACACCTTC. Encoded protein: CASRRDAYGYTF.

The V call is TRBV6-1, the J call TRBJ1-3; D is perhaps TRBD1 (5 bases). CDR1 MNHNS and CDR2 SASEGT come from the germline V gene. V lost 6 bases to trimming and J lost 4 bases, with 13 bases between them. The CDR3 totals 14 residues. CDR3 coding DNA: TGTGCCAGCAGAGAGGGACGGGCCGGAAACACCATATATTTT. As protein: CASREGRAGNTIYF.

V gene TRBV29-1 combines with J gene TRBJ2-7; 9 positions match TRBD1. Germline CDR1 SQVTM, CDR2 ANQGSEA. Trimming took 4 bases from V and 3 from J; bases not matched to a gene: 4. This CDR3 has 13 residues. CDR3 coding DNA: TGCAGCGTTGCGGGACAGGGAGACTACGAGCAGTACTTC. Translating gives CSVAGQGDYEQYF.